The T cell receptor beta chain under discussion was sequenced for a study of radiation and T cells in renal cell carcinoma. The study, taken as a whole, reports: From baseline, blood top tumor clonotypes peaked at 2 weeks post-radiation. No pretreatment tumor biopsies were available for baseline clonotypes.

Regarding time point: baseline pretreatment blood. Treatment noted: 15 Gy SBRT to primary tumor, nephrectomy 4 weeks later. Clear cell pathology was present in this patient's renal cell carcinoma. With V trimmed by 5 bases and J by 0 bases, 11 bases remained unmatched. This CDR3 is 17 amino acids long. CDR1 and CDR2 (germline): SGHVS, FQNEAQ. This table comes from immunoSEQ multiplex PCR, and its TCRdb copy is limited to in-frame clones, with some not included. The table has some 50,000 clones, roughly 83% seen once; the top ten hold around 31%. A remark on this clone: No antigen is known for it.

The sequences come from blood, collected from a patient whose treatment included radiotherapy and nephrectomy. This TCR derives from a woman aged 65 to 85 with renal cell carcinoma. The chain uses TRBV7-8 and TRBJ1-2, with 8 bases lining up with TRBD1. The CDR3, as DNA: TGTGCCAGCAGCCCAACTCGGTGGACAGGGTCTAACTATGGCTACACCTTC. As protein: CASSPTRWTGSNYGYTF.